This T cell receptor (beta chain) was recorded in a study of blood T cell repertoires in COVID-19. Trimming at V came to 5 bases and at J to 3 bases, leaving 2 bases not matched to a gene. The CDR3 is 15 amino acids. CDR1 SGHTA and CDR2 FQGNSA come from the germline V gene. Libraries were prepared by immunoSEQ multiplex PCR; TCRdb keeps only in-frame clonotypes and omits some of them. This sample carries 200,000 to 300,000 clones, 84% of them seen once, and the ten largest clones take 8.6%. In regard to this clone: Other DNA sequences from this sample encode an identical CDR3 as well.

The genes are TRBV7-2 and TRBJ2-5; 14 bases agree with TRBD2. Sample: peripheral blood. The TCR comes from a human donor in a cohort sampled during active COVID-19. DNA for the CDR3: TGTGCCAGCAGCCTGACTAGCGGGAGGGAAGAGACCCAGTACTTC. This gives the protein CASSLTSGREETQYF.